This passage covers 5 T cell receptor beta chains from one sample sequenced in a study of PD-1 blockade in classical Hodgkin lymphoma. As for time point: newly diagnosed, previously untreated cHL patient sample. Out of thawed PBMCs, magnetic negative selection purified CD4+ T cells. The assay was immunoSEQ multiplex PCR, and TCRdb's table has in-frame clones only and misses some. In the table there are around 30,000 clones, 70% to 90% of which are singletons. Sequences were obtained from CD4+ T cells from blood. The receptors were sampled from a human donor with classical Hodgkin lymphoma.

The J gene is TRBJ2-3, the V gene TRBV11-2; D call uncertain. The ends were cut back, 3 bases at V and 0 bases at J, with 10 bases in the middle. Per the germline V gene, CDR1 is SGHAT and CDR2 is FQNNGV. The CDR3 length is 15 residues. Here the CDR3 reads CASSFLEASTDTQYF. Written as DNA, the CDR3 is TGTGCCAGCAGCTTTTTGGAAGCTAGCACAGATACGCAGTATTTT. The full variable domain, rest sourced from reference TRBV11-2 and TRBJ2-3, is EAGVAQSPRYKIIEKRQSVAFWCNPISGHATLYWYQQILGQGPKLLIQFQNNGVVDDSQLPKDRFSAERLKGVDSTLKIQPAKLEDSAVYLCASSFLEASTDTQYFGPGTRLTVL.

This clone has a handful of counts. V usage is TRBV2 and J usage is TRBJ2-1, with D possibly matching TRBD1 (6 bases). Looked up from germline, CDR1 is SNHLY and CDR2 is FYNNEI. With 1 base removed from V and 10 bases from J, the gap between germline ends came to 17 bases. This CDR3 region has 15 residues. The CDR3: CASSEEQGWRWEQFF. The DNA for the CDR3 is TGTGCCAGCAGTGAAGAACAGGGATGGAGGTGGGAGCAGTTCTTC.

This chain uses TRBV6-5 with TRBJ2-3; no definite D call. V lost 5 bases to trimming and J lost 2 bases, with 11 bases between them. CDR1 and CDR2 (germline): MNHEY, SVGAGI. The CDR3 consists of 14 residues. CDR3 sequence: CASSVSETTDTQYF. CDR3 nucleotide sequence: TGTGCCAGCAGTGTAAGCGAGACCACAGATACGCAGTATTTT.

This clone has a handful of counts. The gene calls are TRBV28 and TRBJ1-4, with D hard to call. The CDR3 is 16 residues long. The germline V gene has CDR1 MDHEN and CDR2 SYDVKM. Between the trimmed V and J ends, which lost 2 bases and 7 bases, there was a span of 17 bases. The CDR3 loop is CASSLGFTRATEKLFF. In DNA form, the CDR3 reads TGTGCCAGCAGTTTAGGTTTCACACGGGCTACTGAAAAACTGTTTTTT.

The V call is TRBV28, the J call TRBJ2-7; perhaps TRBD1 as D (5 bases). This CDR3 is 15 amino acids long. Deletions cut 6 bases from V and 0 bases from J, with 15 bases between. Per germline, CDR1 MDHEN and CDR2 SYDVKM. The DNA for the CDR3 is TGTGCCAGCAGAACCTGGGGCAGGGTCTCCTACGAGCAGTACTTC. Its translation is CASRTWGRVSYEQYF.